Listed here are 31 T cell receptor beta chains from one sample, sequenced in a study of Ad26.COV2.S vaccination and SARS-CoV-2 variants. Assay: immunoSEQ multiplex PCR; the TCRdb copy retains only in-frame clones and omits some. The sample carries around 370,000 clones, roughly 94% recorded once. Sequencing used peripheral blood, obtained after recovery from COVID-19. The receptors stem from a human donor who had recovered from COVID-19.

This chain connects TRBV7-2 to TRBJ1-5; D not resolved. Germline V lookup: CDR1 SGHTA, CDR2 FQGNSA. V lost 2 bases, J lost 1 base, and 9 bases lay in between. The CDR3 consists of 15 residues. CDR3 sequence (DNA): TGTGCCAGCAGCTTAATGGGGAGAAGCAATCAGCCCCAGCATTTT. This sequence encodes CASSLMGRSNQPQHF. Full variable domain (rest looked up from reference TRBV7-2 and TRBJ1-5): GAGVSQSPSNKVTEKGKDVELRCDPISGHTALYWYRQSLGQGLEFLIYFQGNSAPDKSGLPSDRFSAERTGGSVSTLTIQRTQQEDSAVYLCASSLMGRSNQPQHFGDGTRLSIL.

In this sample, this clone turned up once. For the CDR3, the DNA is TGTGCCAGCATGAGGGAGAGGAATAATTCACCCCTCCACTTT. Protein: CASMRERNNSPLHF. J is TRBJ1-6 and V is TRBV2; D uncertain. The germline gives CDR1 SNHLY, CDR2 FYNNEI. V was shortened by 7 bases and J by 5 bases, with 12 bases between the two germline ends. This CDR3 comprises 14 residues.

This chain uses TRBV3-1 (or the pseudogene TRBV3-2) with TRBJ2-3; D might be TRBD2 (5 bases). The V end was cut by 1 base, the J end by 2 bases, with 10 bases between. The CDR3 runs to 15 residues. Germline assignment: CDR1 LGHDT and CDR2 YNNKEL (reference sequence). CDR3 in DNA: TGTGCCAGCAGCCAAGTGGACTTAGTCACAGATACGCAGTATTTT. It encodes CASSQVDLVTDTQYF.

V is TRBV9 and J is TRBJ2-5; 7 nucleotides agree with TRBD2. V shed 2 bases, J shed 5 bases, and the junction held 9 bases outside the gene matches. The germline V gene encodes CDR1 SGDLS and CDR2 YYNGEE. The length of the CDR3 is 15 residues. CDR3 nucleotides: TGTGCCAGCAGCGTTCAGGCAGGGCGGGGGGAGACCCAGTACTTC. Protein: CASSVQAGRGETQYF.

The CDR3 here is CASSIRHTEAFF. Here the CDR3 DNA reads TGTGCCAGTAGTATACGGCACACTGAAGCTTTCTTT. The chain links TRBV19 to TRBJ1-1; D is uncertain. The CDR3 loop spans 12 amino acids. Germline CDR1 reads LNHDA; CDR2 reads SQIVND (reference sequence). V lost 2 bases and J 3 bases, leaving 4 bases between the germline ends.

The chain recombines TRBV7-2 with TRBJ2-1; possible D gene TRBD2, 6 bases. The CDR3 runs to 14 residues. CDR1 is SGHTA, CDR2 FQGNSA, per germline. The V end was cut by 1 base, the J end by 8 bases, with 12 bases between. The CDR3 region has the DNA TGTGCCAGCAGCTTAGGGGGCTGGGGGGATGAGCAGTTCTTC. This encodes CASSLGGWGDEQFF.

The gene calls are TRBV5-4 and TRBJ2-2; no clear D. Germline V lookup: CDR1 SGHNT, CDR2 YYREEE (reference sequence). V lost 0 bases to trimming and J lost 1 base, with 10 bases between them. CDR3 length equals 16 residues. The CDR3 nucleotides read TGTGCCAGCAGCTTGGGAGGCCCAGGGAACACCGGGGAGCTGTTTTTT. The encoded protein is CASSLGGPGNTGELFF.

V and J are TRBV5-4 and TRBJ1-3; D is possibly TRBD1 (5 bases). CDR1 and CDR2 from the germline V gene are SGHNT and YYREEE (reference sequence). CDR3 length: 15 amino acids. Trimming shortened V by 0 bases and J by 0 bases, and 7 bases separated the two germline ends. This chain's CDR3 is CASSLDQGSGNTIYF. CDR3 coding DNA: TGTGCCAGCAGCTTGGATCAGGGCTCTGGAAACACCATATATTTT.

The chain recombines TRBV19 with TRBJ2-5; unclear D gene. Germline CDR1 LNHDA, CDR2 SQIVND (reference sequence). This CDR3 comprises 15 residues. V lost 2 bases and J lost 3, with 13 bases in between. DNA of the CDR3: TGTGCCAGTAGTATACCCCGTGCTGGGAAAGAGACCCAGTACTTC. Translated, it gives CASSIPRAGKETQYF.

The J gene is TRBJ1-2, the V gene TRBV19; D perhaps matches TRBD1 (6 bases). Germline-derived CDR1 and CDR2 are LNHDA and SQIVND (reference sequence). Trimming pared 8 bases from V and 5 bases from J, leaving 24 bases between. The CDR3 has 16 residues. CDR3 DNA sequence: TGTGCCAGTTTTGCAACAGGGACCGACAAGAGTTATGGCTACACCTTC. Amino acids: CASFATGTDKSYGYTF.

In this sample, this clone turned up once. This chain uses TRBV7-9 with TRBJ1-1; D might be TRBD1 (5 bases). V lost 11 bases to trimming and J lost 5 bases, with 12 bases between them. Germline CDR1 reads SEHNR; CDR2 reads FQNEAQ (reference sequence). CDR3 length: 11 residues. CDR3 region: CAGGGVTEAFF. For the CDR3, the DNA is TGTGCCGGGGGAGGGGTAACTGAAGCTTTCTTT.

V usage is TRBV19 and J usage is TRBJ1-4, with D uncertain. This CDR3 is 16 amino acids long. V was cut by 5 bases and J by 4 bases, with 17 bases left in between. Per the germline V gene, CDR1 is LNHDA and CDR2 is SQIVND (reference sequence). The CDR3 DNA sequence: TGTGCCAGTAGTTGGGTTCAGGAGGATCTTAATGAAAAACTGTTTTTT. Translation gives CASSWVQEDLNEKLFF.

J is TRBJ1-1 and V is TRBV27; D not resolved. Germline V gene sequence: CDR1 MNHEY, CDR2 SMNVEV (reference sequence). This CDR3 is 11 amino acids long. Trimming removed 8 bases at V and 5 bases at J, with 9 bases between. The CDR3 is CASVWGTEAFF. CDR3 nucleotides: TGTGCCAGCGTTTGGGGAACTGAAGCTTTCTTT.

This chain links TRBV5-1 with TRBJ2-7; tentatively, D is TRBD1 or TRBD2 (5 bases each). V lost 4 bases to trimming and J lost 0 bases, with 11 bases between them. The CDR3 consists of 14 residues. Germline V gene data show CDR1 as SGHRS and CDR2 as YFSETQ. For the CDR3, the DNA is TGCGCCAGCAGCGCAAGGGACGGCTCCTACGAGCAGTACTTC. Translating it yields CASSARDGSYEQYF.

The genes are TRBV11-3 and TRBJ2-7; D possibly corresponds to TRBD1 (5 bases). V dropped 5 bases and J dropped 6 bases, with 11 bases sitting between them. This CDR3 region has 12 residues. The germline gives CDR1 SGHNT, CDR2 YENEEA. The CDR3 protein is CASSQGVREQYF. The CDR3 nucleotides are TGTGCCAGCAGCCAGGGCGTACGCGAGCAGTACTTC.

The gene calls are TRBV3-1 (or the pseudogene TRBV3-2) and TRBJ2-5; TRBD1 agrees at 8 bases. Germline-derived CDR1 and CDR2 are LGHDT and YNNKEL (reference sequence). The ends lost 3 bases at V and 5 bases at J; junction bases unmatched: 11. The CDR3 is 16 residues long. The CDR3 sequence is CASSQEGTGRGETQYF. CDR3 DNA: TGTGCCAGCAGCCAGGAGGGGACAGGCCGGGGGGAGACCCAGTACTTC.

This rearrangement joins TRBV4-1 to TRBJ1-3, with TRBD1 as a possible D gene (5 bases). This CDR3 is 18 amino acids long. The germline CDR1 and CDR2 sequences are MGHRA and YSYEKL. V was pared by 4 bases and J by 0 bases, with 19 bases between. The CDR3 is CASSPRTIYRSSGNTIYF. As DNA, the CDR3 is TGCGCCAGCAGCCCCCGCACGATCTACAGGAGCTCTGGAAACACCATATATTTT.

Points on this clone: Distinct nucleotide sequences in the sample also encode this CDR3. The chain carries TRBV18 and TRBJ2-5; the D gene is possibly TRBD1 (6 bases). The V and J ends lost 2 bases and 1 base respectively, with 8 bases between them. The V gene's germline CDR1 is KGHSH and CDR2 LQKENI. The CDR3 extends over 14 amino acids. The CDR3: CASSPGQIQETQYF. The CDR3 DNA reads TGTGCCAGCTCACCAGGACAGATCCAAGAGACCCAGTACTTC.

The chain combines TRBV7-3 with TRBJ2-7; 8 nucleotides line up with TRBD1. V trimming: 1 base; J trimming: 5 bases; junction bases outside the gene matches: 10. Germline CDR1 and CDR2: SGHTA and FQGTGA. The CDR3 length is 16 residues. In DNA form, the CDR3 reads TGTGCCAGCAGCTTAAGGCCAGGGGGCTCGTTGGACGAGCAGTACTTC. Its translation is CASSLRPGGSLDEQYF.

This sequence joins TRBV6-1 and TRBJ2-2; 10 bases match TRBD2. The V gene's germline CDR1 is MNHNS and CDR2 SASEGT. The CDR3 covers 17 residues. V gave up 1 base and J gave up 4 bases; unmatched junction bases: 6. The CDR3 loop reads CASSEGAGGPGTGELFF. DNA of the CDR3: TGTGCCAGCAGTGAAGGAGCGGGGGGGCCAGGCACCGGGGAGCTGTTTTTT.

The rearrangement joins TRBV5-1 to TRBJ1-3; D not certain. Germline CDR1 is SGHRS and CDR2 is YFSETQ. Trimming took 2 bases from V and 8 from J, leaving 11 bases between them. The CDR3 sequence is 13 residues long. The CDR3 DNA sequence: TGCGCCAGCAGCTTAGATTCTGGGGACACCATATATTTT. Residues: CASSLDSGDTIYF.

The chain has TRBV6-5 and TRBJ1-5; 9 positions match TRBD1. Trimming at V came to 7 bases and at J to 9 bases, leaving 13 bases not matched to a gene. The CDR3 extends over 15 amino acids. Germline V gene data show CDR1 as MNHEY and CDR2 as SVGAGI. The CDR3 protein is CASIGTGSTFGPQHF. CDR3 bases: TGTGCCAGCATCGGGACAGGGTCAACCTTCGGGCCCCAGCATTTT.

The CDR3: CASSFGTSLGGELFF. The DNA of the CDR3 is TGTGCCAGCAGCTTCGGGACTAGCTTGGGCGGGGAGCTGTTTTTT. J is TRBJ2-2 and V is TRBV3-1 (or the pseudogene TRBV3-2); TRBD2 aligns across 9 bases. The CDR3 loop spans 15 amino acids. V shed 5 bases and J 7 bases; nucleotides not matched to a gene: 8. In germline, CDR1 is LGHDT, CDR2 YNNKEL (reference sequence).

CDR3 bases: TGTGCCAGCAGTTACCCCGACGGTAGGGGTCTTAATCAGCCCCAGCATTTT. This translates into CASSYPDGRGLNQPQHF. This rearrangement joins TRBV6-2 or TRBV6-3 to TRBJ1-5; the D gene is possibly TRBD1 (5 bases). Trimming shortened V by 2 bases and J by 4 bases, and 18 bases separated the two germline ends. The CDR3 contains 17 residues. CDR1 is MNHEY and CDR2 is SVGEGT in the germline V gene.

The chain couples TRBV7-9 to TRBJ2-1; TRBD2 is a possible D gene (5 bases). The CDR3 extends over 15 amino acids. V was trimmed by 1 base and J by 9 bases, leaving 16 bases between them. The germline V gene has CDR1 SEHNR and CDR2 FQNEAQ (reference sequence). The DNA for the CDR3 is TGTGCCAGCAGCTTAGACGGGGTCTTGGATGGTGAGCAGTTCTTC. Translated, it gives CASSLDGVLDGEQFF.

The CDR3: CASSLRVGSGNTIYF. CDR3 coding DNA: TGTGCCAGCAGCTTAAGGGTTGGCTCTGGAAACACCATATATTTT. This chain uses TRBV7-8 with TRBJ1-3, with D unclear. V was clipped by 2 bases and J by 0 bases, with 8 bases between them. In germline, CDR1 is SGHVS, CDR2 FQNEAQ. The CDR3 extends over 15 amino acids.

The genes are TRBV9 and TRBJ2-7; D may be TRBD1 (6 bases). The CDR3 loop spans 17 amino acids. Germline assignment: CDR1 SGDLS and CDR2 YYNGEE. Trimming shortened V by 4 bases and J by 3 bases, and 23 bases separated the two germline ends. CDR3 sequence (DNA): TGTGCCAGCAGCCACAATCTGAAGACAGGTCCCGACTACGAGCAGTACTTC. Translated: CASSHNLKTGPDYEQYF.

The V and J genes are TRBV7-8 and TRBJ1-5; perhaps TRBD1 as D (5 bases). In germline, CDR1 is SGHVS, CDR2 FQNEAQ. The germline V and J ends were trimmed by 5 bases and 0 bases, with 14 bases remaining between them. This CDR3 has 16 amino acids. The CDR3 bases are TGTGCCAGCAGCGCCTCGCAGGGAGGTAGCAATCAGCCCCAGCATTTT. Amino acid sequence: CASSASQGGSNQPQHF. Full variable domain (missing parts from reference TRBV7-8 and TRBJ1-5): GAGVSQSPRYKVAKRGQDVALRCDPISGHVSLFWYQQALGQGPEFLTYFQNEAQLDKSGLPSDRFFAERPEGSVSTLKIQRTQQEDSAVYLCASSASQGGSNQPQHFGDGTRLSIL.

This rearrangement joins TRBV7-8 to TRBJ2-3, with D possibly matching TRBD2 (5 bases). This CDR3 contains 15 residues. Germline V gene sequence: CDR1 SGHVS, CDR2 FQNEAQ. V was cut by 3 bases and J by 0 bases, with 10 bases left in between. The CDR3: CASSFRGMSTDTQYF. The CDR3 bases are TGTGCCAGCAGCTTTCGGGGTATGAGCACAGATACGCAGTATTTT.

The chain employs TRBV11-1 and TRBJ1-1, with D unclear. Germline CDR1 SGHAT, CDR2 FQDESV (reference sequence). This CDR3 region has 13 residues. The V end lost 5 bases, the J end lost 5 bases, and 12 bases lay between the germline ends. The CDR3: CASSEARVTEAFF. CDR3 nucleotides: TGTGCCAGCAGCGAGGCCCGGGTGACTGAAGCTTTCTTT.

Comments on this clone: Distinct nucleotide sequences in the sample also encode this CDR3. This chain uses TRBV6-1 with TRBJ2-7; possibly TRBD2 for D (6 bases). There are 14 residues in the CDR3. CDR1 and CDR2 (germline): MNHNS, SASEGT. Trimming removed 0 bases at V and 3 bases at J, with 9 bases between. This chain's CDR3 is CASSEAGLRYEQYF. CDR3 sequence (DNA): TGTGCCAGCAGTGAAGCGGGACTTCGCTACGAGCAGTACTTC.